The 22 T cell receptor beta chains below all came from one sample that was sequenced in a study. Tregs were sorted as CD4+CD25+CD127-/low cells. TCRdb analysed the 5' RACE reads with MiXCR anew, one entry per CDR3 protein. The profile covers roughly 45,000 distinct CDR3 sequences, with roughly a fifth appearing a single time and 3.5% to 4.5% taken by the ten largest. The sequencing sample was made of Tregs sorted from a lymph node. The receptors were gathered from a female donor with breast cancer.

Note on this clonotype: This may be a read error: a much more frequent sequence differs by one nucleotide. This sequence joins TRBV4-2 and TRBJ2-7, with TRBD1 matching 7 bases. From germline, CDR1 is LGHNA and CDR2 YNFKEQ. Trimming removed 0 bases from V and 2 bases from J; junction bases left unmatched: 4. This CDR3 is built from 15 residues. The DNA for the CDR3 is TGTGCCAGCAGCCAAGAAGAGACAGGGACCTACGAGCAGTACTTC. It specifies CASSQEETGTYEQYF.

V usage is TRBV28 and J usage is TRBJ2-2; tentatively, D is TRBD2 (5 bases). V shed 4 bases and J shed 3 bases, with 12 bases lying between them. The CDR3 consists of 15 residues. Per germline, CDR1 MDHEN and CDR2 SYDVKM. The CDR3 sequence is CASSSPGSYTGELFF. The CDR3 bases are TGTGCCAGCAGTTCTCCGGGATCGTACACCGGGGAGCTGTTTTTT.

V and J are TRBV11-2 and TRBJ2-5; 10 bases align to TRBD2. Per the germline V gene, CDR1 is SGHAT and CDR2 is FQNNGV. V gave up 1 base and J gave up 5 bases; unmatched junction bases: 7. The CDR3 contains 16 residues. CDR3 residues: CASSLVPAGGPETQYF. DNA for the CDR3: TGTGCCAGCAGCTTAGTTCCAGCGGGAGGGCCGGAGACCCAGTACTTC.

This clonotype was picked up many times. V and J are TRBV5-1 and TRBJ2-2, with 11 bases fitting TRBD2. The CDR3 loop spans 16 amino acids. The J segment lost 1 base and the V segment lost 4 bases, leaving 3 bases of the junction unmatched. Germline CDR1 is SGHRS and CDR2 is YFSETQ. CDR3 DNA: TGCGCCAGCAGCACTGGACTAGCGGGGAACACCGGGGAGCTGTTTTTT. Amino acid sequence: CASSTGLAGNTGELFF. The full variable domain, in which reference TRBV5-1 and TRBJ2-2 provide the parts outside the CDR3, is KAGVTQTPRYLIKTRGQQVTLSCSPISGHRSVSWYQQTPGQGLQFLFEYFSETQRNKGNFPGRFSGRQFSNSRSEMNVSTLELGDSALYLCASSTGLAGNTGELFFGEGSRLTVL.

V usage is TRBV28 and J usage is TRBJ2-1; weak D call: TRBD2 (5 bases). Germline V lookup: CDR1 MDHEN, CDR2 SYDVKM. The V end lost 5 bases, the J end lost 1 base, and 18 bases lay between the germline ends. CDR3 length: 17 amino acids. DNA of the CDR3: TGTGCCAGCAGTGACTATGAGGGAGTAGGGTCCTACAATGAGCAGTTCTTC. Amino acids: CASSDYEGVGSYNEQFF.

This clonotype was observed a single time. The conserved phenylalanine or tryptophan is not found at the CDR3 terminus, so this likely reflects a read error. The CDR3 reads CAGSGTGGNIQYL. The CDR3 nucleotides are TGTGCCGGCAGTGGCACAGGGGGCAACATTCAGTACCTC. V and J are TRBV2 and TRBJ2-4; 9 positions agree with TRBD1. CDR1 and CDR2 (germline): SNHLY, FYNNEI. The CDR3 spans 13 residues.

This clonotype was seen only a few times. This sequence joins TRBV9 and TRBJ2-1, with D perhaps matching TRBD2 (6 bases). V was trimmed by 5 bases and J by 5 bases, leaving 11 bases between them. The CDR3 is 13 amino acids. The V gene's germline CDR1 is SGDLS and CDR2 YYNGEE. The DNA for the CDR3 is TGTGCCAGCAGGACGGGAGAAAACAATGAGCAGTTCTTC. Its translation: CASRTGENNEQFF.

The chain's CDR3 is CASSYSVNNEQFF. The CDR3 coding sequence is TGTGCCAGCAGTTACTCCGTCAACAATGAGCAGTTCTTC. V usage is TRBV6-6 and J usage is TRBJ2-1; unclear D gene. V lost 0 bases, J lost 5 bases, and 5 bases lay in between. The CDR3 loop spans 13 amino acids. Germline loops: CDR1 MNHNY, CDR2 SVGAGI (reference sequence).

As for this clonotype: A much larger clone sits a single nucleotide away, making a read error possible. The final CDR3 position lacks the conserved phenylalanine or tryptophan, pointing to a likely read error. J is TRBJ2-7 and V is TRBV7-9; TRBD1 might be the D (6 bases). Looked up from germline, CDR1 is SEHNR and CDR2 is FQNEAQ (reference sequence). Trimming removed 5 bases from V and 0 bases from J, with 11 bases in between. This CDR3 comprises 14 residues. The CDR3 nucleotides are TGTGCCAGCAGCGTAGACAGGAGCTCCTACGAGCAGTACTGC. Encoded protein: CASSVDRSSYEQYC.

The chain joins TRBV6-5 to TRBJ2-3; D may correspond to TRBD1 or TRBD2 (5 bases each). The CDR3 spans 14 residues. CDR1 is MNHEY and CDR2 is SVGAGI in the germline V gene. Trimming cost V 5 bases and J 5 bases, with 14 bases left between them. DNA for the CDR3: TGTGCCAGCAGTGGGGACCGGGTAAGAGATACGCAGTATTTT. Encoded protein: CASSGDRVRDTQYF.

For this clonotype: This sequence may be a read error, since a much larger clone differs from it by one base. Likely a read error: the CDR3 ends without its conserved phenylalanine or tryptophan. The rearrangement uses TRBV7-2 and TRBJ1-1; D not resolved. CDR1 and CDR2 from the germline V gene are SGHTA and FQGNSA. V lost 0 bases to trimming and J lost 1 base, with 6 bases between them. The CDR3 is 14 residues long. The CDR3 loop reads CASSLAVGNTEAFL. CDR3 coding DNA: TGTGCCAGCAGCTTAGCCGTCGGGAACACTGAAGCTTTCCTT.

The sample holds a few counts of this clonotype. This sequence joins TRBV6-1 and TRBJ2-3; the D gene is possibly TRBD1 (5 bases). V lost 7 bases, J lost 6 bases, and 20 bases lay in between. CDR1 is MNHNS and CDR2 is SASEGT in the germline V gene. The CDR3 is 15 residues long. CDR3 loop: CASTDPRLPGDTQYF. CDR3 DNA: TGTGCCAGCACCGATCCCCGACTCCCAGGGGATACGCAGTATTTT.

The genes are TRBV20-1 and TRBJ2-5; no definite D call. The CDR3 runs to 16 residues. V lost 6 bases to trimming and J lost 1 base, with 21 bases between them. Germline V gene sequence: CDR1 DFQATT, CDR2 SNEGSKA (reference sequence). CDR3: CSAGDTTNPIQETQYF. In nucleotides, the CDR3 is TGCAGTGCCGGAGACACCACCAATCCTATCCAAGAGACCCAGTACTTC.

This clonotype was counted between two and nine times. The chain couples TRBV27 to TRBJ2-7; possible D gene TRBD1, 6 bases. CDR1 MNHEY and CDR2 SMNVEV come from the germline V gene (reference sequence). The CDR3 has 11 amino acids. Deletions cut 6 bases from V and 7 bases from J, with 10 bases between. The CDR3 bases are TGTGCCAGCAGACAGGGCGCGGAGCAGTACTTC. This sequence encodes CASRQGAEQYF.

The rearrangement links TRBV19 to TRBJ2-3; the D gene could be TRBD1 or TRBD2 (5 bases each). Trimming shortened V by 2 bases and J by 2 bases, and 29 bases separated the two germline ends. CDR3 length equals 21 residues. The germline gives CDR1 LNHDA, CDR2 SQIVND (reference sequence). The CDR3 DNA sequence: TGTGCCAGTAGTATAAGGCCAAAAATATCCTCCGGTCGGGGCTACACAGATACGCAGTATTTT. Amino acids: CASSIRPKISSGRGYTDTQYF.

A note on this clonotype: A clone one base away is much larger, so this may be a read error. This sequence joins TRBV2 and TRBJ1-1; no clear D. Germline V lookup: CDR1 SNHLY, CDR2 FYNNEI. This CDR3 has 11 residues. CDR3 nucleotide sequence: TGTGTCAGCAGTGAAAGGTCTGAAGCTTTCTTT. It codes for CVSSERSEAFF.

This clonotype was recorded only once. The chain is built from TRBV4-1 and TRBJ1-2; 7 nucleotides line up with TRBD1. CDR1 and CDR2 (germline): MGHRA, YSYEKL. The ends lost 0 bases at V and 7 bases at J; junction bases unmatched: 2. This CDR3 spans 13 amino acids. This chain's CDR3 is CASSQENRGGYTF. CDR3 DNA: TGCGCCAGCAGCCAAGAAAACAGGGGTGGCTACACCTTC.

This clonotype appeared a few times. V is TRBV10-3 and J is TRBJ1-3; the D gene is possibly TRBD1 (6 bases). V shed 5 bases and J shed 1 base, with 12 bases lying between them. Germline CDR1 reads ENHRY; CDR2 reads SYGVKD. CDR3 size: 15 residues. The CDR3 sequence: CAISLQGRSGNTIYF. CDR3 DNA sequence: TGTGCCATCAGTTTACAGGGAAGGTCTGGAAACACCATATATTTT.

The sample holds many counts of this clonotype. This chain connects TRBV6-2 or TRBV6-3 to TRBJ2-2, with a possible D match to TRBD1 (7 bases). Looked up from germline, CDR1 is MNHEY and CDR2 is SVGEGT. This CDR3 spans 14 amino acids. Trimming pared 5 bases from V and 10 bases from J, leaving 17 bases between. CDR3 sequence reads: CASSPAGTVKELFF. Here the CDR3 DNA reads TGTGCCAGCAGTCCCGCGGGGACAGTGAAGGAGCTGTTTTTT.

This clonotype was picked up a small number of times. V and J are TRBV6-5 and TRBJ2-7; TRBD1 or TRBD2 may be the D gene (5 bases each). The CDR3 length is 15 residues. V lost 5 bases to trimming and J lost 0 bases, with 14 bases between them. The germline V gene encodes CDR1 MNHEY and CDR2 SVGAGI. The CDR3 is CASSAGTYGSYEQYF. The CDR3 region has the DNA TGTGCCAGCAGTGCCGGGACGTATGGCTCCTACGAGCAGTACTTC.

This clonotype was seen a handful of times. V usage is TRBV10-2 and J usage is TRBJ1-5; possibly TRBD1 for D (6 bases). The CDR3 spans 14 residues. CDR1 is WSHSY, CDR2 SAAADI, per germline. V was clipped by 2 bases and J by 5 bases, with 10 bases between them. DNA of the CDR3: TGCGCCAGCAGTGAGAACAGGGTTTATCAGCCCCAGCATTTT. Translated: CASSENRVYQPQHF.

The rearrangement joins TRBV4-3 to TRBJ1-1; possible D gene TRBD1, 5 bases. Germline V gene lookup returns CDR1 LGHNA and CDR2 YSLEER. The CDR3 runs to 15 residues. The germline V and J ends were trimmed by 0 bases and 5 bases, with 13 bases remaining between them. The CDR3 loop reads CASSQDRSAGTEAFF. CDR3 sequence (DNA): TGCGCCAGCAGCCAAGATCGAAGCGCAGGGACTGAAGCTTTCTTT.